The T cell receptor beta chain described here comes from a study of lymphopenia after photon versus proton radiotherapy. Regarding the study as a whole: Better survival with proton therapy was suggested as possible, not demonstrated. Post-nadir diversity loss with photons came from oligoclonal expansion, particularly CD8+ Temra cells. Proton therapy kept repertoires fairly stable, unlike photons, which gained effector/memory cells.

By its share, this clone is medium-sized. Its antigen is as yet unknown. Method: immunoSEQ multiplex PCR; TCRdb's copy keeps in-frame clones and lacks some. The data show several thousand clones, 81% seen once. Sequencing was performed on peripheral blood, taken from a patient treated with photon-based radiotherapy. The sequence was obtained from a man aged 25-45 years with gastric cancer.

CDR3: CASARGFWANVLTF. CDR3 nucleotide sequence: TGTGCCAGTGCCAGGGGGTTTTGGGCCAACGTCCTGACTTTC. The V call is TRBV19, the J call TRBJ2-6; 7 bases align to TRBD1. CDR3 length: 14 amino acids. The V and J ends lost 8 bases and 5 bases, in that order; junction bases with no gene match: 6. In germline, CDR1 is LNHDA, CDR2 SQIVND (reference sequence).